What follows are 25 T cell receptor beta chains derived from one specimen sequenced in a study of OX40 agonist ivuxolimab in advanced cancers. Libraries were prepared by immunoSEQ multiplex PCR; TCRdb keeps only in-frame clonotypes and omits some of them. The sample has tens of thousands of clones; 86% are singletons. The sequenced sample was CD4+ or CD8+ T cells sorted from blood, obtained in a trial of the OX40 agonist ivuxolimab. The receptors shown here come from an adult with an advanced solid tumor such as melanoma, head and neck, liver or kidney cancer.

The V gene is TRBV19, the J gene TRBJ2-2; TRBD1 is a possible D gene (6 bases). In germline, CDR1 is LNHDA, CDR2 SQIVND (reference sequence). The CDR3 totals 12 residues. Trimming shortened V by 7 bases and J by 3 bases, and 6 bases separated the two germline ends. The CDR3, as DNA: TGTGCCAGTAACAGGGACACCGGGGAGCTGTTTTTT. Amino acids: CASNRDTGELFF.

CDR3 in amino acids: CASSATLPDGYTF. The CDR3 coding sequence is TGTGCCAGCAGCGCTACACTGCCCGATGGCTACACCTTC. This chain joins TRBV2 and TRBJ1-2; D remains ambiguous. Trimming shortened V by 6 bases and J by 6 bases, and 14 bases separated the two germline ends. CDR1 is SNHLY and CDR2 is FYNNEI in the germline V gene. CDR3 size: 13 residues.

The genes are TRBV27 and TRBJ2-3; D tentatively reads TRBD1 or TRBD2 (5 bases each). V was cut by 5 bases and J by 0 bases, with 9 bases left in between. Per germline, CDR1 MNHEY and CDR2 SMNVEV (reference sequence). The CDR3 totals 14 residues. This chain's CDR3 is CASSLGVSTDTQYF. The CDR3 DNA sequence: TGTGCCAGCAGTCTGGGGGTAAGCACAGATACGCAGTATTTT.

The chain's CDR3 is CASSTTHRGLGEQYF. DNA for the CDR3: TGTGCCAGTAGTACCACACACAGGGGCCTAGGCGAGCAGTACTTC. The chain carries TRBV19 and TRBJ2-7; 7 bases map to TRBD1. There are 15 residues in the CDR3. Germline V gene lookup returns CDR1 LNHDA and CDR2 SQIVND (reference sequence). The J segment lost 6 bases and the V segment lost 4 bases, leaving 12 bases of the junction unmatched.

This clone was seen only a few times. This chain joins TRBV4-2 and TRBJ1-6, with no clear D. V dropped 1 base and J dropped 8 bases, with 6 bases sitting between them. The CDR3 loop spans 13 amino acids. Germline CDR1 is LGHNA and CDR2 is YNFKEQ. The CDR3: CASSQVVDSPLHF. The DNA for the CDR3 is TGTGCCAGCAGCCAAGTGGTAGATTCACCCCTCCACTTT.

The chain couples TRBV7-6 to TRBJ2-2; 8 bases line up with TRBD1. V was pared by 5 bases and J by 4 bases, with 9 bases of the junction left unmatched. The germline V gene has CDR1 SGHVS and CDR2 FNYEAQ. This CDR3 spans 16 amino acids. The CDR3: CASSPRQGLSTGELFF. The CDR3 nucleotides are TGTGCCAGCAGCCCCCGACAGGGGTTGAGCACCGGGGAGCTGTTTTTT.

The V call is TRBV4-1, the J call TRBJ1-2; possibly TRBD1 for D (6 bases). V lost 0 bases to trimming and J lost 1 base, with 15 bases between them. The germline V gene encodes CDR1 MGHRA and CDR2 YSYEKL. The CDR3 extends over 17 amino acids. DNA for the CDR3: TGCGCCAGCAGCCAAGAACGAGGACAGCTTGATAACTATGGCTACACCTTC. Encoded protein: CASSQERGQLDNYGYTF.

This sequence joins TRBV4-1 and TRBJ1-1, with a tentative D call TRBD1 (5 bases). There are 19 residues in the CDR3. Per the germline V gene, CDR1 is MGHRA and CDR2 is YSYEKL. V was shortened by 2 bases and J by 0 bases, with 22 bases between the two germline ends. CDR3 residues: CASSQRALKIQGMNTEAFF. The CDR3, as DNA: TGCGCCAGCAGCCAAAGAGCCCTAAAAATCCAGGGCATGAACACTGAAGCTTTCTTT.

The chain has TRBV6-1 and TRBJ2-1, with 12 bases identical to TRBD2. The CDR3 is made up of 14 amino acids. Germline assignment: CDR1 MNHNS and CDR2 SASEGT. J was trimmed by 5 bases and V by 6 bases; bases with no gene match: 2. CDR3 in DNA: TGTGCCAGCAGCCTAGCGGGGGGGCACAATGAGCAGTTCTTC. Its protein product is CASSLAGGHNEQFF.

V is TRBV7-2 and J is TRBJ2-7; D may be TRBD1 (6 bases). Germline V gene sequence: CDR1 SGHTA, CDR2 FQGNSA. The CDR3 sequence is 15 residues long. The V and J ends lost 2 bases and 2 bases respectively, with 13 bases between them. The CDR3 bases are TGTGCCAGCAGCTTACCGGACAGCTTAGCCTACGAGCAGTACTTC. Its protein product is CASSLPDSLAYEQYF.

J is TRBJ1-1 and V is TRBV6-5; 7 bases fit TRBD1. Germline-derived CDR1 and CDR2 are MNHEY and SVGAGI. Trimming took 2 bases from V and 1 from J; bases not matched to a gene: 1. CDR3 length equals 14 residues. The CDR3 DNA follows: TGTGCCAGCAGTTACGGACAGGAGAACACTGAAGCTTTCTTT. It is translated as CASSYGQENTEAFF.

The genes are TRBV5-1 and TRBJ1-6; weak D call: TRBD1 (5 bases). Per germline, CDR1 SGHRS and CDR2 YFSETQ. The CDR3 is 14 amino acids. Trimming pared 3 bases from V and 7 bases from J, leaving 11 bases between. CDR3 bases: TGCGCCAGCAGCTCTAGGGACGGAAATTCACCCCTCCACTTT. Amino acid sequence: CASSSRDGNSPLHF.

The chain employs TRBV5-8 and TRBJ2-7; D remains ambiguous. Germline CDR1 is SGHTS and CDR2 is YDEGEE. V lost 4 bases, J lost 7 bases, and 9 bases lay in between. This CDR3 spans 11 amino acids. In DNA, the CDR3 is TGTGCCAGCAGCAGGGTAGCTGAGCAGTACTTC. Its protein product is CASSRVAEQYF.

The genes are TRBV18 and TRBJ1-1, with 10 bases identical to TRBD1. The CDR3 sequence is 13 residues long. Trimming cost V 5 bases and J 5 bases; bases outside gene matches: 2. Germline values: CDR1 KGHSH, CDR2 LQKENI. CDR3 nucleotide sequence: TGTGCCAGCTCAAGACAGGGGGCTACTGAAGCTTTCTTT. Amino acids: CASSRQGATEAFF.

V usage is TRBV5-1 and J usage is TRBJ2-6; 8 nucleotides align to TRBD1. After removal of 4 bases from V and 2 bases from J, the junction contained 8 bases not matched to a gene. The CDR3 consists of 17 residues. The germline gives CDR1 SGHRS, CDR2 YFSETQ. CDR3 loop: CASSGWTGNAGANVLTF. Here the CDR3 DNA reads TGCGCCAGCAGCGGATGGACAGGGAATGCTGGGGCCAACGTCCTGACTTTC.

J is TRBJ2-7 and V is TRBV7-9; TRBD2 matches 7 bases. The CDR3 has 15 amino acids. Germline CDR1 and CDR2: SEHNR and FQNEAQ (reference sequence). With 3 bases clipped from V and 3 bases from J, the junction kept 8 bases outside the gene matches. The CDR3 DNA reads TGTGCCAGCAGCTTCCTTCTAGCGGAGAACTACGAGCAGTACTTC. Residues: CASSFLLAENYEQYF.

J is TRBJ1-2 and V is TRBV19; possible D gene TRBD1, 5 bases. Germline-derived CDR1 and CDR2 are LNHDA and SQIVND (reference sequence). The CDR3 is 14 amino acids. Deletions cut 11 bases from V and 0 bases from J, with 16 bases between. The CDR3 reads CASRVGHSNYGYTF. The CDR3, as DNA: TGTGCCTCAAGAGTGGGGCATTCTAACTATGGCTACACCTTC. The full variable domain, in which reference TRBV19 and TRBJ1-2 provide the parts outside the CDR3, is DGGITQSPKYLFRKEGQNVTLSCEQNLNHDAMYWYRQDPGQGLRLIYYSQIVNDFQKGDIAEGYSVSREKKESFPLTVTSAQKNPTAFYLCASRVGHSNYGYTFGSGTRLTVV.

V is TRBV18 and J is TRBJ1-1; 9 nucleotides agree with TRBD1. CDR1 is KGHSH and CDR2 is LQKENI in the germline V gene. V was pared by 4 bases and J by 0 bases, with 6 bases of the junction left unmatched. The length of the CDR3 is 16 residues. CDR3 region: CASSRSGQGMNTEAFF. CDR3 DNA sequence: TGTGCCAGCTCACGATCGGGACAGGGAATGAACACTGAAGCTTTCTTT.

This clone showed up just a few times. The rearrangement links TRBV7-3 to TRBJ2-3, with D possibly TRBD1 on 6 matching bases. V was pared by 5 bases and J by 3 bases, with 15 bases between. The CDR3 is made up of 15 amino acids. The germline CDR1 and CDR2 sequences are SGHTA and FQGTGA. In DNA, the CDR3 is TGTGCCAGCAGCCCCCAAAGGACAGTTACAGATACGCAGTATTTT. Its protein is CASSPQRTVTDTQYF.

This chain's CDR3 is CASSEKSGGRPLRSSGNTIYF. The CDR3 nucleotides read TGTGCCAGCAGTGAAAAATCGGGCGGCAGACCTCTACGTAGCTCTGGAAACACCATATATTTT. The genes are TRBV6-1 and TRBJ1-3, with D unresolved. The germline CDR1 and CDR2 sequences are MNHNS and SASEGT. This CDR3 contains 21 residues. Trimming pared 2 bases from V and 0 bases from J, leaving 26 bases between.

CDR3 in DNA: TGTGCCAGCAGCTCTAGGGGGACAGTGGTTTTGGAGACCCAGTACTTC. Its protein is CASSSRGTVVLETQYF. This chain joins TRBV11-2 and TRBJ2-5; TRBD1 matches at 7 bases. Unmatched junction bases numbered 13, after V lost 4 bases and J lost 5 bases. CDR1 SGHAT and CDR2 FQNNGV come from the germline V gene. The CDR3 consists of 16 residues.

The J gene is TRBJ1-3, the V gene TRBV19, with 7 bases fitting TRBD1. The ends lost 6 bases at V and 1 base at J; junction bases unmatched: 9. The CDR3 runs to 16 residues. Germline V gene lookup returns CDR1 LNHDA and CDR2 SQIVND (reference sequence). Here the CDR3 DNA reads TGTGCCAGTAGATCGACAGGGATAATTTCTGGAAACACCATATATTTT. Residues: CASRSTGIISGNTIYF.

The chain carries TRBV21-1 and TRBJ1-1; TRBD1 reflects the table's D call only, with no check against the DNA. TRBV21-1 is a listed pseudogene. The CDR3 covers 16 residues. CDR3 amino acids: CASSKGQVNRNTEAFF. As DNA, the CDR3 is TGTGCCAGCAGCAAAGGCCAGGTCAACCGGAACACTGAAGCTTTCTTT.

This chain uses TRBV7-8 with TRBJ2-3; 7 nucleotides agree with TRBD1. With 3 bases clipped from V and 1 base from J, the junction kept 7 bases outside the gene matches. The CDR3 runs to 16 residues. The germline V gene encodes CDR1 SGHVS and CDR2 FQNEAQ. CDR3 coding DNA: TGTGCCAGCAGCTTGGGACAGTATAGGGGCACAGATACGCAGTATTTT. Translated, it gives CASSLGQYRGTDTQYF.

The gene calls are TRBV7-2 and TRBJ1-5, with TRBD1 as a possible D gene (5 bases). The CDR3 is 16 residues long. Per germline, CDR1 SGHTA and CDR2 FQGNSA. V was cut by 4 bases and J by 1 base, with 14 bases left in between. The CDR3 DNA reads TGTGCCAGCAGCTCCCGGCAGGGTGGGAGCAATCAGCCCCAGCATTTT. This gives the protein CASSSRQGGSNQPQHF. The entire variable domain, with the rest obtained from reference TRBV7-2 and TRBJ1-5, is as follows: GAGVSQSPSNKVTEKGKDVELRCDPISGHTALYWYRQSLGQGLEFLIYFQGNSAPDKSGLPSDRFSAERTGGSVSTLTIQRTQQEDSAVYLCASSSRQGGSNQPQHFGDGTRLSIL.